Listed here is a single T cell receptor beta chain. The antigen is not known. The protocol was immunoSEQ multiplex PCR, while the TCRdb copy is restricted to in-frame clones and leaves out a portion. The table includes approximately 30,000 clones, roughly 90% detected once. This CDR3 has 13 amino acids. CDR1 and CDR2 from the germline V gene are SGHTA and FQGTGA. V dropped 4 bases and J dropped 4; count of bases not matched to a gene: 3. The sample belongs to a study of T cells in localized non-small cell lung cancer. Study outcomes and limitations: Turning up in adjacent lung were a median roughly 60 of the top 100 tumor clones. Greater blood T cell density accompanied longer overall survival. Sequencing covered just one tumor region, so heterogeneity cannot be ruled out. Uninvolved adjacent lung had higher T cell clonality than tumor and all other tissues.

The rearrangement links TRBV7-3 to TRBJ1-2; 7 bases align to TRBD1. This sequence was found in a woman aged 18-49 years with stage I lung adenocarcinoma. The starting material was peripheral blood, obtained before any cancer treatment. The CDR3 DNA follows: TGTGCCAGCAGCTCGGGGACAGTCTATGGCTACACCTTC. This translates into CASSSGTVYGYTF.